The T cell receptor beta chain under discussion was sequenced for a study of metastatic and nonmetastatic thyroid tumors. For this clone: Its antigen is not identified.

Study observations and caveats: In both blood and tumor samples, TCR beta diversity was reported significantly higher for malignant than benign nodules.

TCRdb re-called clones from the PCR reads using MiXCR. The repertoire consists of some 3,500 clones, with less than 40% occurring once and the leading ten covering about 14%. The germline V gene has CDR1 SGHAT and CDR2 FQDESV (reference sequence). This CDR3 is 15 amino acids long. Trimming removed 5 bases from V and 0 bases from J; junction bases left unmatched: 4. No treatment had been given to any patient before thyroid surgery. Material for sequencing was adjacent normal tissue. This sequence joins TRBV11-1 and TRBJ2-7; 10 bases are shared with TRBD1. This clonotype originated in a male donor with papillary thyroid cancer or a benign thyroid nodule (not recorded which). Some clones in this sample may be carry-over from other donors' samples. CDR3 residues: CASSRQGASSYEQYF. The CDR3 nucleotides are TGTGCCAGCAGCCGACAGGGGGCCAGCTCCTACGAGCAGTACTTC.